The sequence of this T cell receptor (beta chain) was determined in a study of blood T cell repertoires in COVID-19. Study as a whole: Samples representing acute and convalescent COVID-19 were sourced from the United States, Italy and Spain.

TCRdb's table, derived via immunoSEQ multiplex PCR, lists solely in-frame clones and lacks some. The sample shows 130,000 to 150,000 clones, 80% to 90% of them seen only once. Germline CDR1 reads SGHRS; CDR2 reads YFSETQ. V dropped 2 bases and J dropped 9 bases, with 12 bases sitting between them. The CDR3 has 14 residues. The sample taken for sequencing was peripheral blood. This chain joins TRBV5-1 and TRBJ1-6, with D unresolved. This clonotype was sampled from a human donor with acute or convalescent COVID-19. The donor label of this sample is uncertain. DNA of the CDR3: TGCGCCAGCAGCTTCGCGGGCTCTCTTTCACCCCTCCACTTT. This gives the protein CASSFAGSLSPLHF.